This TCR beta chain stems from a study of T cell repertoires in aging, cancer and after chemotherapy. Study at large: The whole study produced a dataset of about 8.8 million TCR reads. Whole-study results and caveats: Across the chemotherapy interval, each cancer cohort showed higher median generation probability, suggesting thymic rebound. In cancer patients, declining TCR diversity with age involved lost richness and lost evenness. Compared with age-matched healthy donors, untreated hematological or solid cancer patients showed higher blood TCR clonality.

About this clonotype itself: The target antigen is unknown.

CDR3 length: 16 amino acids. Germline values: CDR1 KGHSH, CDR2 LQKENI. The V end was cut by 4 bases, the J end by 6 bases, with 16 bases between. A mixed TRB-A/B primer pool amplified rearranged TRB by multiplex touch-down PCR. MiXCR, run by TCRdb on the multiplex PCR reads, gives a single entry per CDR3 protein. Here the sample spans approximately 20,000 distinct CDR3 sequences, 35% to 40% being singletons. Peripheral blood genomic DNA, not sorted cells or RNA, was the template. This chain uses TRBV18 with TRBJ1-6; D gene ambiguous. The sequence was obtained from a human donor with a solid tumor. Sequencing input: blood. For the CDR3, the DNA is TGTGCCAGCTCACAGACCGCCGATCCCTCTAATTCACCCCTCCACTTT. Translation gives CASSQTADPSNSPLHF.